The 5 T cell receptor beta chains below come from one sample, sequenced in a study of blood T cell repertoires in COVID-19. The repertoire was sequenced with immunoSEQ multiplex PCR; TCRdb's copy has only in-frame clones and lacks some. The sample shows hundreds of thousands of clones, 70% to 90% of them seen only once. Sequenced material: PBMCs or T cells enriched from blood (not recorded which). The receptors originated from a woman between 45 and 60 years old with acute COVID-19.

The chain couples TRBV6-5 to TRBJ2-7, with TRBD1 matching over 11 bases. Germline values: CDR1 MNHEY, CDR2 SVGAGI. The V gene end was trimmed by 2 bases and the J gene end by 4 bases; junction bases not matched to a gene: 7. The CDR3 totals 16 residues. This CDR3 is CASSYASGTGGYEQYF. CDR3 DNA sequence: TGTGCCAGCAGTTACGCTTCCGGGACAGGGGGGTACGAGCAGTACTTC.

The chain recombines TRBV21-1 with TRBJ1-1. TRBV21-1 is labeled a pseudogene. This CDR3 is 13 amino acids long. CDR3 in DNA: TGTGCCAGCAGCCCGAGGGCGGGCACTGAAGCTTTCTTT. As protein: CASSPRAGTEAFF.

Written as DNA, the CDR3 is TGTGCCAGAAGCATCCGACTAGCGGGAGGGCCGGCGTGGGAGACCCAGTACTTC. Translated: CARSIRLAGGPAWETQYF. The rearrangement uses TRBV7-5 and TRBJ2-5; the table's D call TRBD2 went unverified against the DNA. TRBV7-5 is noted as a pseudogene. The CDR3 runs 18 residues.

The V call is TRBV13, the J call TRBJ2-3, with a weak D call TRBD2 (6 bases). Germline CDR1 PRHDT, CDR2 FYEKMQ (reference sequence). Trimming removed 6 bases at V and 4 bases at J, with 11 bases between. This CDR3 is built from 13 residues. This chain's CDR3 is CASRRLVPDTQYF. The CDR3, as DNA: TGTGCCAGCAGACGACTAGTGCCAGATACGCAGTATTTT. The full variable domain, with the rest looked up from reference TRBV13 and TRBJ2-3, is AAGVIQSPRHLIKEKRETATLKCYPIPRHDTVYWYQQGPGQDPQFLISFYEKMQSDKGSIPDRFSAQQFSDYHSELNMSSLELGDSALYFCASRRLVPDTQYFGPGTRLTVL.

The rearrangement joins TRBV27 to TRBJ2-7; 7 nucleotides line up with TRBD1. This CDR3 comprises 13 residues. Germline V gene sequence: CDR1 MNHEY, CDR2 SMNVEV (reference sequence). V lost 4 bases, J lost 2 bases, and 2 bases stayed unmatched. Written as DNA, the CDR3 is TGTGCCAGCAGTTCGACAGGGCCCTACGAGCAGTACTTC. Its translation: CASSSTGPYEQYF.